The rows below give T cell receptor beta chains drawn from one sample of a study of beta chain features in type 1 diabetes. Sequencing used immunoSEQ multiplex PCR; TCRdb keeps in-frame clones, though not all of them. The sample includes 130,000 or so clones, about a tenth of them seen just once. Sequences were obtained from central memory CD4+ T cells from blood. The receptors derive from a middle-aged woman in good health. Each CDR3 is given with its conserved first and last residue. D genes are given only for firm matches. The size of a clone is reported for some rows only, either as once, few or many, or as a class for expanded clones.

v_call	j_call	clone_size	d_call	cdr3_aa	cdr3_nt
TRBV18	TRBJ2-5	.	TRBD2	CASSPPTSGGPGRTQYF	TGTGCCAGCTCACCACCGACTAGCGGGGGGCCGGGGCGGACCCAGTACTTC
TRBV29-1	TRBJ1-1	.	TRBD1	CSVGQGDTEAFF	TGCAGCGTTGGACAGGGAGACACTGAAGCTTTCTTT
TRBV11-1	TRBJ2-2	few	.	CASSPRTGELFF	TGTGCCAGCAGCCCGAGGACCGGGGAGCTGTTTTTT
TRBV2	TRBJ2-1	many	.	CASLQERESEQFF	TGTGCCAGTTTACAGGAACGTGAGAGTGAGCAGTTCTTC
TRBV7-2	TRBJ2-7	many	.	CASSLVAAGIPLEQYF	TGTGCCAGCAGCTTAGTAGCGGCGGGTATCCCTTTGGAGCAGTACTTC
TRBV27	TRBJ1-1	.	.	CASSSFLGKKTEAFF	TGTGCCAGCAGTTCATTCCTCGGGAAGAAAACTGAAGCTTTCTTT
TRBV4-1	TRBJ2-7	.	.	CASSQYLNGVYEQYF	TGCGCCAGCAGCCAATACCTCAACGGGGTGTACGAGCAGTACTTC
TRBV2	TRBJ1-5	many	.	CATREGNGNQPQHF	TGTGCCACCAGGGAGGGGAATGGCAATCAGCCCCAGCATTTT
TRBV10-3	TRBJ2-5	few	TRBD1	CATTGGETQYF	TGTGCCACCACAGGGGGGGAGACCCAGTACTTC
TRBV6-5	TRBJ1-2	.	.	CASSPAPESGYTF	TGTGCCAGCAGCCCCGCCCCGGAGTCTGGCTACACCTTC
TRBV6-5	TRBJ2-3	few	TRBD2	CASSYGASGVNTQYF	TGTGCCAGCAGTTACGGCGCTAGCGGGGTAAATACGCAGTATTTT
TRBV18	TRBJ1-1	few	.	CASSPQRTEAFF	TGTGCCAGCTCACCCCAGAGGACTGAAGCTTTCTTT
TRBV5-1	TRBJ1-1	few	.	CASSSTQVNTEAFF	TGCGCCAGCAGCTCTACTCAGGTGAACACTGAAGCTTTCTTT
TRBV2	TRBJ2-3	few	.	CASSFTSRGDTQYF	TGTGCCAGCAGTTTTACTAGCAGGGGGGATACGCAGTATTTT
TRBV18	TRBJ1-5	few	TRBD1	CASSPGTGFQPQHF	TGTGCCAGCTCACCAGGGACAGGGTTTCAGCCCCAGCATTTT
TRBV5-1	TRBJ2-7	many	.	CASSLNRAPYEQYF	TGCGCCAGCAGCCTCAACAGGGCCCCCTACGAGCAGTACTTC
TRBV29-1	TRBJ2-3	few	.	CSVDSADTQYF	TGCAGCGTTGACTCGGCAGATACGCAGTATTTT
TRBV9	TRBJ2-3	few	TRBD2	CASSALAGDPLDTQYF	TGTGCCAGCAGCGCCCTAGCGGGGGACCCCCTCGATACGCAGTATTTT
TRBV4-2	TRBJ2-3	.	TRBD2	CASSQDGGGTDTQYF	TGTGCCAGCAGCCAAGATGGGGGGGGCACAGATACGCAGTATTTT
TRBV6-6	TRBJ2-3	few	.	CASSKALPDTQYF	TGTGCCAGCAGCAAAGCGCTTCCAGATACGCAGTATTTT
TRBV28	TRBJ1-5	many	.	CASSLAGSNQPQHF	TGTGCCAGCAGTTTGGCGGGGAGCAATCAGCCCCAGCATTTT
TRBV7-2	TRBJ2-1	few	.	CASSSGLGHNEQFF	TGTGCCAGCAGCAGCGGACTGGGTCACAATGAGCAGTTCTTC
TRBV11-2	TRBJ2-3	.	TRBD1	CASSLTGQGTDTQYF	TGTGCCAGCAGCTTAACAGGACAGGGCACAGATACGCAGTATTTT
TRBV10-3	TRBJ1-5	.	TRBD1	CAISESRGQGGRDGQPQHF	TGTGCCATCAGTGAATCTCGCGGACAGGGGGGGCGGGATGGTCAGCCCCAGCATTTT
TRBV7-2	TRBJ1-5	.	.	CASSLQEYQPQHF	TGTGCCAGCAGCTTACAGGAATATCAGCCCCAGCATTTT
TRBV5-1	TRBJ2-5	.	.	CASSPPTGGTQYF	TGCGCCAGCAGCCCGCCTACCGGAGGGACCCAGTACTTC
TRBV18	TRBJ1-5	.	.	CASSLAGSNQPQHF	TGTGCCAGCTCACTAGCGGGTAGCAATCAGCCCCAGCATTTT
TRBV25-1	TRBJ2-7	.	.	CASSGAGSLYEQYF	TGTGCCAGCAGTGGGGCAGGGTCCCTCTACGAGCAGTACTTC
TRBV6-1	TRBJ2-1	.	TRBD2	CASSDASGGHEQFF	TGTGCCAGCAGTGATGCTAGCGGGGGGCATGAGCAGTTCTTC
TRBV6-6	TRBJ1-3	.	.	CASSPGGDSGNTIYF	TGTGCCAGCAGTCCCGGGGGGGATTCTGGAAACACCATATATTTT
TRBV5-6	TRBJ1-1	.	.	CASGWGGTEAFF	TGTGCCAGCGGCTGGGGGGGCACTGAAGCTTTCTTT
TRBV7-2	TRBJ2-3	few	.	CASSLPTADTQYF	TGTGCCAGCAGCTTACCAACAGCCGATACGCAGTATTTT
TRBV19	TRBJ1-1	.	.	CASFPYPGGTEAFF	TGTGCCAGCTTTCCCTACCCTGGCGGGACTGAAGCTTTCTTT
TRBV5-1	TRBJ2-7	.	.	CASTQGPSGPYEQYF	TGCGCCAGCACGCAAGGTCCCTCAGGCCCCTACGAGCAGTACTTC
TRBV10-3	TRBJ2-3	few	TRBD2	CATVRTSGESDTQYF	TGTGCCACCGTAAGGACTAGCGGGGAGTCAGATACGCAGTATTTT
TRBV19	TRBJ1-1	.	.	CASSIAAGLRRGTEAFF	TGTGCCAGTAGTATTGCCGCTGGCCTTCGGCGGGGAACTGAAGCTTTCTTT
TRBV14	TRBJ2-1	many	.	CASSLHQGSYNEQFF	TGTGCCAGCAGCCTACATCAGGGGAGCTACAATGAGCAGTTCTTC
TRBV2	TRBJ1-2	.	.	CASSVSLNYGYTF	TGTGCCAGCAGTGTCAGTCTTAACTATGGCTACACCTTC
TRBV29-1	TRBJ1-1	.	.	CSVAFGGDYTEAFF	TGCAGCGTTGCGTTTGGGGGCGATTACACTGAAGCTTTCTTT
TRBV19	TRBJ2-1	.	TRBD2	CASSTPSGGAREQFF	TGTGCCAGTAGTACCCCTAGCGGGGGGGCTCGTGAGCAGTTCTTC
TRBV4-2	TRBJ2-5	few	TRBD2	CASSQPSGGLFQETQYF	TGTGCCAGCAGCCAACCCAGCGGGGGCCTTTTCCAAGAGACCCAGTACTTC
TRBV2	TRBJ2-3	few	TRBD2	CASSQTGGARDTQYF	TGTGCCAGCAGTCAAACGGGGGGGGCTCGGGATACGCAGTATTTT